This T cell receptor beta chain came from a study of OX40 agonist ivuxolimab in advanced cancers. Whole-study context: It was ivuxolimab, an agonistic anti-OX40 (CD134) antibody, that patients were treated with. Whole-study findings and limits: Clonal expansion among partial responders at 0.1-3.0 mg/kg ranked near the lowest.

The CDR3 spans 11 residues. Germline-derived CDR1 and CDR2 are KGHSY and FQNENV. Trimming took 8 bases from V and 6 from J, leaving 10 bases between them. Assay: immunoSEQ multiplex PCR; the TCRdb copy retains only in-frame clones and omits some. The profile covers roughly 41,000 clones, with about nine tenths appearing a single time and more than 10% taken by the ten largest. This clone is termed medium-sized. What it binds is not known. The specimen comprised CD4+ or CD8+ T cells sorted from blood, sampled in a trial of the OX40 agonist ivuxolimab. This TCR was recovered from an adult with an advanced solid tumor such as melanoma, head and neck, liver or kidney cancer. The rearrangement uses TRBV16 and TRBJ1-1; D gene unclear. The CDR3 DNA reads TGTGCCAGCGGGCCGAGGGCTGAAGCTTTCTTT. It yields the protein CASGPRAEAFF. Complete variable domain (other parts from reference TRBV16 and TRBJ1-1): GEEVAQTPKHLVRGEGQKAKLYCAPIKGHSYVFWYQQVLKNEFKFLISFQNENVFDETGMPKERFSAKCLPNSPCSLEIQATKLEDSAVYFCASGPRAEAFFGQGTRLTVV.